This record looks at one T cell receptor (beta chain) sequence and its context. Germline V gene sequence: CDR1 MNHEY, CDR2 SMNVEV (reference sequence). J gave up 8 bases and V 4 bases, and 6 bases lay outside the gene matches. This CDR3 is built from 13 residues. This sample is drawn from a study of CD8 T cells in Susac syndrome. Sequencing targeted TCR beta in T cells from blood (CD8+ and CD4+). Included as multiple sclerosis controls were treatment-naive patients who had stable or active relapsing-remitting disease. Random-hexamer reverse transcription was applied to about 0.45 to 1 ug RNA. Each CDR3 protein is one row after TCRdb ran MiXCR on the immunoSEQ multiplex PCR reads. The table records about 440,000 distinct CDR3 sequences, around 83% of them present only once.

The sample consisted of CD8+ T cells from PBMCs. The source of this sequence is a human donor with multiple sclerosis. This chain links TRBV27 with TRBJ1-2; 8 nucleotides match TRBD1. The CDR3 reads CASSSGGAVGYTF. CDR3 coding DNA: TGTGCCAGCAGTTCAGGGGGCGCGGTCGGCTACACCTTC.